Listed below are T cell receptor beta chains from one sample, sequenced in a study of blood T cell repertoires in COVID-19. Assay used: immunoSEQ multiplex PCR; TCRdb lists only in-frame clones, some missing. The sample lists some 140,000 clones; roughly 84% were seen once. Sequencing was carried out using PBMCs or T cells enriched from blood (not recorded which). These receptors all come from a man aged 35-49 years with acute COVID-19. Each CDR3 is given with its conserved first and last residue. D genes are given only for firm matches. Clone size, where shown, is once, few, many, or a class for clones that have expanded.

clone size | D gene | J gene | V gene | CDR3 DNA | CDR3 protein
. | . | TRBJ1-1 | TRBV4-3 | TGCGCCAGCAGCCAAAATAAGGGGATCACTGAAGCTTTCTTT | CASSQNKGITEAFF
. | . | TRBJ1-6 | TRBV7-2 | TGTGCCAGCAGCTTGGGGAGCTCCTATAATTCACCCCTCCACTTT | CASSLGSSYNSPLHF
. | . | TRBJ1-2 | TRBV6-1 | TGTGCCAGCAGTGAAGGGACAGCTAACTATGGCTACACCTTC | CASSEGTANYGYTF
. | TRBD1 | TRBJ1-5 | TRBV7-2 | TGTGCCAGCAGCCAACAGGGACAGAGTAATCAGCCCCAGCATTTT | CASSQQGQSNQPQHF
. | . | TRBJ2-7 | TRBV4-3 | TGCGCCAGCAGCCAAGACCTAGGACAATCCTACGAGCAGTACTTC | CASSQDLGQSYEQYF
. | . | TRBJ2-3 | TRBV7-9 | TGTGCCAGCAGCCGTACGCAGTATTTT | CASSRTQYF
. | . | TRBJ1-1 | TRBV28 | TGTGCCAGCAGCTTGGGCGGGGTGACTGAAGCTTTCTTT | CASSLGGVTEAFF
. | . | TRBJ2-7 | TRBV5-4 | TGTGCCAGCAGCTCCGCGCGGGGGCGGGCGAACGAGCAGTACTTC | CASSSARGRANEQYF
. | TRBD2 | TRBJ2-5 | TRBV5-4 | TGTGCCAGCAGCTCTGCTAGCGGGAGGTGGGAGACCCAGTACTTC | CASSSASGRWETQYF
. | . | TRBJ1-2 | TRBV11-2 | TGTGCCAGCAGCCTAGGGCAGCGTGGTGGCTACACCTTC | CASSLGQRGGYTF
. | . | TRBJ1-2 | TRBV5-6 | TGTGCCAGCAGCTTGGCCGGGATGGGTAACTATGGCTACACCTTC | CASSLAGMGNYGYTF
. | TRBD2 | TRBJ2-1 | TRBV28 | TGTGCCAGCAGTTTAGCCTCTCTAGCGGGAGAGCCCAATGAGCAGTTCTTC | CASSLASLAGEPNEQFF
. | . | TRBJ2-5 | TRBV19 | TGTGCCAGTAGTATAGGGGCGGGGGCCCAAGGTACCCAGTACTTC | CASSIGAGAQGTQYF
. | . | TRBJ1-5 | TRBV4-2 | TGTGCCAGCAGCCAAGATGGCAGCAATCAGCCCCAGCATTTT | CASSQDGSNQPQHF
. | . | TRBJ1-2 | TRBV6-2/TRBV6-3 | TGTGCCAGCAGTCCAGGGGTCGGCTACACCTTC | CASSPGVGYTF
. | TRBD2 | TRBJ2-7 | TRBV28 | TGTGCCAGCAGTCCCCCGGGAGGCCCCTACGAGCAGTACTTC | CASSPPGGPYEQYF
. | TRBD1 | TRBJ1-1 | TRBV5-1 | TGCGCCAGCAGCTTAACAGGGGCCTCACTTGTGAACACTGAAGCTTTCTTT | CASSLTGASLVNTEAFF
. | . | TRBJ1-3 | TRBV5-6 | TGTGCCAGCACCTCCACAGGATCTGGAAACACCATATATTTT | CASTSTGSGNTIYF
. | . | TRBJ1-1 | TRBV28 | TGTGCCAGCACCGCCTGGGGGGCTGAAGCTTTCTTT | CASTAWGAEAFF
. | . | TRBJ1-3 | TRBV15 | TGTGCCACCTCACGAGGCTCTGGAAACACCATATATTTT | CATSRGSGNTIYF
. | . | TRBJ2-5 | TRBV4-3 | TGCGCCAGCAGCCAACGCGATAGGAGGGGCCTGGAGACCCAGTACTTC | CASSQRDRRGLETQYF
. | . | TRBJ2-7 | TRBV7-2 | TGTGCCAGCAGCTTCACTCAGGGGATGCACGAGCAGTACTTC | CASSFTQGMHEQYF
. | TRBD2 | TRBJ2-1 | TRBV9 | TGTGCCAGCAGCGTGAGCGGGAGCTACAATGAGCAGTTCTTC | CASSVSGSYNEQFF
. | . | TRBJ2-2 | TRBV9 | TGTGCCAGCAGCCCCGGGACTCACTACTCCGGGGAGCTGTTTTTT | CASSPGTHYSGELFF
. | . | TRBJ1-2 | TRBV21-1 | TGTGCCAGCAGCAACAGACTCAGACAGGGGGCTAACTATGGCTACACCTTC | CASSNRLRQGANYGYTF
. | . | TRBJ2-3 | TRBV27 | TGTGCCAGCAGTTCTACGGATACGCAGTATTTT | CASSSTDTQYF
. | . | TRBJ2-7 | TRBV5-6 | TGTGCCAGCAGCTTGGAGCTCTCCTACGAGCAGTACTTC | CASSLELSYEQYF
. | . | TRBJ1-2 | TRBV29-1 | TGCAGCGGCGCCGATTACAGATCTACTAACTATGGCTACACCTTC | CSGADYRSTNYGYTF
. | . | TRBJ1-2 | TRBV4-3 | TGCGCCAGCAGCCAAGCCATGGAGAGGGAATATGGCTACACCTTC | CASSQAMEREYGYTF
. | . | TRBJ1-2 | TRBV5-4 | TGTGCCAGCAGCTTGGAGGCGGAGAACTATGGCTACACCTTC | CASSLEAENYGYTF
. | TRBD1 | TRBJ1-1 | TRBV30 | TGTGCCTGGAACCCGCTAGGGGGCGAGGCTTTCTTT | CAWNPLGGEAFF
once | . | TRBJ2-2 | TRBV7-2 | TGTGCCAGCAGCCTATCCGGGAGCAAGTCCGGGGAGCTGTTTTTT | CASSLSGSKSGELFF
. | . | TRBJ2-3 | TRBV12-2 | TGTGCAAGTCGCTTAGGGGGACTAGCGGGAGCTCTTCGTACAGATACGCAGTATTTT | CASRLGGLAGALRTDTQYF
once | . | TRBJ2-1 | TRBV11-3 | TGTGCCAGCAGCTTTCACCACCTGAACTCGGGGGGCGGGGAGCAGTTCTTC | CASSFHHLNSGGGEQFF
. | TRBD1 | TRBJ1-5 | TRBV18 | TGTGCCAGCTCACTGGGGACAGGGGATCAGCCCCAGCATTTT | CASSLGTGDQPQHF
. | . | TRBJ1-3 | TRBV30 | TGTGCCTGGAGTGGAGGAGACTCTGGAAACACCATATATTTT | CAWSGGDSGNTIYF
. | TRBD2 | TRBJ2-5 | TRBV28 | TGTGCCAGCAGTTCACAGCGGGAGGGCTCCAGAGAGACCCAGTACTTC | CASSSQREGSRETQYF
. | . | TRBJ1-1 | TRBV5-4 | TGTGCCAGCAGCTTGGGGCTCCCCGGGGCTGAAGCTTTCTTT | CASSLGLPGAEAFF
. | TRBD1 | TRBJ2-1 | TRBV6-2/TRBV6-3 | TGTGCCAGCAGTACGGCAGGGGGTTGGACTGAGCAGTTCTTC | CASSTAGGWTEQFF
. | TRBD1 | TRBJ2-2 | TRBV10-3 | TGTGCCATCAGTGAGGCACAGGGGGGCACCGGGGAGCTGTTTTTT | CAISEAQGGTGELFF
. | TRBD1 | TRBJ1-1 | TRBV27 | TGTGCCAGCAGTTTCAGACAGGGGGTTGTCATGAACACTGAAGCTTTCTTT | CASSFRQGVVMNTEAFF
. | . | TRBJ2-3 | TRBV19 | TGTGCCATCGAGATTGGAGATACGCAGTATTTT | CAIEIGDTQYF
few | TRBD1 | TRBJ2-7 | TRBV28 | TGTGCCAGCAGTTTAATCCCTCAGGGGGAGTACGAGCAGTACTTC | CASSLIPQGEYEQYF
. | TRBD1 | TRBJ2-7 | TRBV29-1 | TGCAGCGTTCGGACAGGCTCCTACGAGCAGTACTTC | CSVRTGSYEQYF
. | . | TRBJ2-1 | TRBV5-4 | TGTGCCAGCAGCGTAGCCCGCAATGAGCAGTTCTTC | CASSVARNEQFF